This T cell receptor (beta chain) was documented in a study of beta chain features in type 1 diabetes. Findings and caveats of the study: All four CD4+ subsets from Type 1 diabetes patients carried moderately but significantly shorter TCRB CDR3s. Equally in patients and controls, shorter templates might have been favored by PCR.

Every donor provided one heparinised blood draw, which averaged about 116 mL. This CDR3 has 17 residues. In germline, CDR1 is SGDLS, CDR2 YYNGEE. V gave up 3 bases and J gave up 6 bases, with 22 bases separating them. Expressed TCRB transcripts were sequenced, since all the RNA that had been isolated was reverse transcribed. Several million reads on average were seen across naive, central memory and regulatory T cell samples. Sequenced by immunoSEQ multiplex PCR; TCRdb stores in-frame clones only, minus some. The profile shows roughly 100,000 clones, approximately 30% of them singletons. Worth noting for this clone: The antigen remains undetermined.

Material: central memory CD4+ T cells from blood. This rearrangement joins TRBV9 to TRBJ2-1, with D possibly being TRBD2 (6 bases). The receptor's source is a woman between 18 and 29 years old with type 1 diabetes. The CDR3 DNA follows: TGTGCCAGCAGCGCCCGCCGGGGGACGCAAGAACTCAATGAGCAGTTCTTC. This translates into CASSARRGTQELNEQFF.